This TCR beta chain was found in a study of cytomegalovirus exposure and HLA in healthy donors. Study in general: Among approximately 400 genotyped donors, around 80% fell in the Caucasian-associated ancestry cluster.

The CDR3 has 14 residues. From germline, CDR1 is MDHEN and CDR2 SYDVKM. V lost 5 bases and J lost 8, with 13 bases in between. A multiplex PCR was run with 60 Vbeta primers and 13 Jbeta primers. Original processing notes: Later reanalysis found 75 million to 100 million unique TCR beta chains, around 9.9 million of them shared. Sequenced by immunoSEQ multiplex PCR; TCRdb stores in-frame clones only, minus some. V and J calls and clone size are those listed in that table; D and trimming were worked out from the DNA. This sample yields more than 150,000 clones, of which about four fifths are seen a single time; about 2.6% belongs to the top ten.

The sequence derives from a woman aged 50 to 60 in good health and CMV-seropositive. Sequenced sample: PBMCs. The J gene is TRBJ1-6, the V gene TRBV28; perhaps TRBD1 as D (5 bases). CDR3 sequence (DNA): TGTGCCAGCAGTCCTTGGGGGAGGGATTCACCCCTCCACTTT. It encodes CASSPWGRDSPLHF.